Reported below is one TCR beta chain. This study enrolled people aged 18 to 89 from 24 US geographic areas. The ends lost 3 bases at V and 6 bases at J; junction bases unmatched: 8. The CDR3 contains 14 residues. In germline, CDR1 is SGDLS, CDR2 YYNGEE. The sample is drawn from a study of blood T cell repertoires in COVID-19. Overall study context: Acute and convalescent COVID-19 specimens originated in the United States, Italy and Spain.

Only in-frame clones appear in the TCRdb table, and some are missing; sequencing was by immunoSEQ multiplex PCR. The data contain hundreds of thousands of clones, 80% to 90% of them seen just once; the ten biggest clones take up 4.8%. This TCR derives from a woman between 45 and 60 years old who had been exposed to COVID-19. Input material: PBMCs or T cells enriched from blood (not recorded which). The chain couples TRBV9 to TRBJ1-2; 7 bases match TRBD1. CDR3 in DNA: TGTGCCAGCAGCGGATTGACAGGGTCGAATGGCTACACCTTC. This encodes CASSGLTGSNGYTF.